These 27 T cell receptor beta chains were sequenced from one sample in a study of shared clonotypes between healthy human individuals. The repertoire was sequenced with immunoSEQ multiplex PCR; TCRdb's copy has only in-frame clones and lacks some. The sample records millions of clones, 85% to 95% being singletons. The sample comprised naive CD4+ T cells sorted from blood. The subset denotes: CD45RA+ positively selected. The source is a man aged 18 to 29 in good health.

In its sample, this clone was seen once. This chain joins TRBV25-1 and TRBJ1-1, with 7 bases aligning to TRBD1. V dropped 8 bases and J dropped 1; count of bases not matched to a gene: 10. Germline CDR1 MGHDK, CDR2 SYGVNS. The CDR3 loop spans 15 amino acids. In DNA, the CDR3 is TGTGCCAGCGCCCAGACAGGGCTTTGGAACACTGAAGCTTTCTTT. This encodes CASAQTGLWNTEAFF.

This chain links TRBV6-1 with TRBJ1-2; no clear D. In germline, CDR1 is MNHNS, CDR2 SASEGT. This CDR3 region has 13 residues. The V end lost 1 base, the J end lost 5 bases, and 8 bases lay between the germline ends. The CDR3 region is CASSEVADYGYTF. The DNA of the CDR3 is TGTGCCAGCAGTGAAGTTGCGGATTATGGCTACACCTTC.

The rearrangement uses TRBV11-2 and TRBJ2-4, with D maybe TRBD1 (7 bases). The V gene lost 5 bases and the J gene lost 3 bases, with 14 bases spanning the gap. The CDR3 totals 15 residues. Germline V gene sequence: CDR1 SGHAT, CDR2 FQNNGV. The chain's CDR3 is CASSPRQGGKNIQYF. DNA for the CDR3: TGTGCCAGCAGCCCCCGACAGGGAGGCAAAAACATTCAGTACTTC.

Only a few counts were recorded for this clone. The V call is TRBV11-2, the J call TRBJ2-3, with D tentatively TRBD2 (6 bases). The germline CDR1 and CDR2 sequences are SGHAT and FQNNGV. Trimming left V 2 bases short and J 2 bases short, with 11 bases between. The CDR3 spans 15 residues. The CDR3 sequence: CASSLIVAVTDTQYF. The CDR3 DNA is TGTGCCAGCAGCTTAATAGTAGCGGTCACAGATACGCAGTATTTT.

The rearrangement uses TRBV10-2 and TRBJ2-7; 7 bases agree with TRBD1. Germline CDR1 reads WSHSY; CDR2 reads SAAADI. CDR3 length: 11 amino acids. CDR3 nucleotides: TGCGCTGTTCGGACAGGACTCGAGCAGTACTTC. Its protein is CAVRTGLEQYF.

The chain recombines TRBV29-1 with TRBJ2-1; D gene ambiguous. Between the trimmed V and J ends, which lost 4 bases and 0 bases, there was a span of 13 bases. The CDR3 consists of 15 residues. Germline V CDR1 and CDR2: SQVTM, ANQGSEA. The CDR3 nucleotides read TGCAGCGTTGTCTCGACCGGCAGCTCCTACAATGAGCAGTTCTTC. Translating gives CSVVSTGSSYNEQFF.

This chain joins TRBV7-9 and TRBJ1-5; TRBD1 is a possible D gene (5 bases). V was clipped by 1 base and J by 5 bases, with 12 bases between them. This CDR3 contains 15 residues. The germline V gene has CDR1 SEHNR and CDR2 FQNEAQ (reference sequence). The CDR3, as DNA: TGTGCCAGCAGCTTAGGGAGGGGTTGGGATCAGCCCCAGCATTTT. Protein product: CASSLGRGWDQPQHF.

The V gene is TRBV28, the J gene TRBJ2-7, with D possibly being TRBD1 or TRBD2 (5 bases each). Deletions cut 3 bases from V and 2 bases from J, with 29 bases between. The CDR3 spans 20 residues. From germline, CDR1 is MDHEN and CDR2 SYDVKM. In nucleotides, the CDR3 is TGTGCCAGCAGTTTTATTTTGCGTCTGAACTACCAAAGGGACGCCTACGAGCAGTACTTC. Its protein is CASSFILRLNYQRDAYEQYF.

The CDR3 sequence is CASSSRGALDSTNEKLFF. CDR3 nucleotide sequence: TGTGCCAGCAGCTCCAGGGGAGCCTTAGATTCAACTAATGAAAAACTGTTTTTT. This sequence joins TRBV7-9 and TRBJ1-4; D might be TRBD1 (6 bases). The CDR3 extends over 18 amino acids. V lost 4 bases and J 0 bases, leaving 18 bases between the germline ends. Germline CDR1 is SEHNR and CDR2 is FQNEAQ (reference sequence). Using reference TRBV7-9 and TRBJ1-4 for the parts outside the CDR3, the full variable domain is DTGVSQNPRHKITKRGQNVTFRCDPISEHNRLYWYRQTLGQGPEFLTYFQNEAQLEKSRLLSDRFSAERPKGSFSTLEIQRTEQGDSAMYLCASSSRGALDSTNEKLFFGSGTQLSVL.

The chain uses TRBV4-3 and TRBJ2-7; 11 positions match TRBD1. The germline CDR1 and CDR2 sequences are LGHNA and YSLEER. The CDR3 is made up of 15 amino acids. V shed 3 bases, J shed 7 bases, and the junction held 8 bases outside the gene matches. CDR3 loop: CASSQPGQGVWEQYF. The CDR3 region has the DNA TGCGCCAGCAGCCAGCCGGGACAGGGGGTTTGGGAGCAGTACTTC.

The CDR3: CASSYSWRGLAGELFF. CDR3 DNA sequence: TGTGCCAGCAGTTACTCGTGGCGGGGACTAGCGGGGGAGCTGTTTTTT. The rearrangement uses TRBV6-5 and TRBJ2-2, with 10 nucleotides matching TRBD2. This CDR3 region has 16 residues. J lost 8 bases, V lost 0 bases, and 6 bases had no gene match. The V gene's germline CDR1 is MNHEY and CDR2 SVGAGI.

The chain has TRBV7-3 and TRBJ2-1; perhaps TRBD2 as D (6 bases). V was clipped by 3 bases and J by 9 bases, with 18 bases between them. The CDR3 length is 15 residues. In germline, CDR1 is SGHTA, CDR2 FQGTGA. This CDR3 reads CASSLLTGSGSEQFF. The CDR3 region has the DNA TGTGCCAGCAGCTTGTTGACCGGGAGCGGAAGTGAGCAGTTCTTC.

Comment on this clone: This specimen includes other DNA sequences encoding the same CDR3. The chain couples TRBV18 to TRBJ2-1; D is perhaps TRBD1 (6 bases). Deletions cut 3 bases from V and 0 bases from J, with 9 bases between. There are 15 residues in the CDR3. Germline V gene lookup returns CDR1 KGHSH and CDR2 LQKENI. The CDR3 reads CASSPDRGSYNEQFF. CDR3 coding DNA: TGTGCCAGCTCACCGGACAGAGGCTCCTACAATGAGCAGTTCTTC.

The chain links TRBV7-8 to TRBJ2-5; tentatively, D is TRBD1 or TRBD2 (5 bases each). The germline gives CDR1 SGHVS, CDR2 FQNEAQ. The ends were cut back, 0 bases at V and 5 bases at J, with 10 bases in the middle. The CDR3 totals 14 residues. CDR3 DNA: TGTGCCAGCAGCTTAGCGGGGGTTTACGAGACCCAGTACTTC. This codes for CASSLAGVYETQYF.

The genes are TRBV11-2 and TRBJ1-2; unclear D gene. The CDR3 consists of 13 residues. Trimming took 0 bases from V and 4 from J, leaving 6 bases between them. From germline, CDR1 is SGHAT and CDR2 FQNNGV. The CDR3 coding sequence is TGTGCCAGCAGCTTAGATGGTGGCTATGGCTACACCTTC. This sequence encodes CASSLDGGYGYTF.

The V gene is TRBV2, the J gene TRBJ1-3, with 9 bases fitting TRBD1. V lost 6 bases and J lost 0; bases outside the gene matches: 6. CDR1 SNHLY and CDR2 FYNNEI come from the germline V gene. The CDR3 runs 16 residues. The CDR3 reads CASRALGQGSGNTIYF. The CDR3 region has the DNA TGTGCCAGCAGAGCTCTGGGACAGGGCTCTGGAAACACCATATATTTT.

V usage is TRBV6-6 and J usage is TRBJ2-5; D is possibly TRBD1 or TRBD2 (5 bases each). Germline V lookup: CDR1 MNHNY, CDR2 SVGAGI (reference sequence). V lost 6 bases and J lost 2, with 13 bases in between. The length of the CDR3 is 14 residues. The CDR3 protein is CASSPGTAQETQYF. For the CDR3, the DNA is TGTGCCAGCAGCCCCGGGACGGCACAAGAGACCCAGTACTTC.

The V gene is TRBV6-6, the J gene TRBJ1-4, with 8 bases that match TRBD1. Unmatched junction bases numbered 5, after V lost 11 bases and J lost 3 bases. This CDR3 has 13 amino acids. Germline loops: CDR1 MNHNY, CDR2 SVGAGI (reference sequence). The CDR3 is CAGQGSPNEKLFF. The CDR3 DNA is TGTGCCGGACAGGGATCCCCTAATGAAAAACTGTTTTTT.

The chain combines TRBV7-9 with TRBJ1-1, with D unclear. CDR3 length: 11 amino acids. Trimming took off 8 bases at V and 4 bases at J, with 8 bases between the two ends. CDR1 and CDR2 (germline): SEHNR, FQNEAQ (reference sequence). The CDR3 DNA is TGTGCCAGCTACGAAGGCACTGAAGCTTTCTTT. It yields the protein CASYEGTEAFF.

The chain carries TRBV4-1 and TRBJ1-5; tentatively, D is TRBD1 (5 bases). The germline V and J ends were trimmed by 4 bases and 0 bases, with 13 bases remaining between them. Germline CDR1 is MGHRA and CDR2 is YSYEKL. The CDR3 covers 16 residues. The CDR3 spells CASSPLGVNSNQPQHF. The CDR3 bases are TGCGCCAGCAGCCCCCTGGGGGTTAATAGCAATCAGCCCCAGCATTTT.

Note on this clone: This CDR3 is also generated by other DNA sequences in the sample. The chain links TRBV2 to TRBJ1-1; D is unclear. CDR3 length equals 12 residues. V lost 6 bases, J lost 1 base, and 6 bases lay in between. Germline V CDR1 and CDR2: SNHLY, FYNNEI. CDR3 coding DNA: TGTGCCAGCAGGCCAGGGAACACTGAAGCTTTCTTT. Its protein is CASRPGNTEAFF.

The CDR3 nucleotides are TGTGCCAGCAGCCGGGGACAGAGTAACTATGGCTACACCTTC. This translates into CASSRGQSNYGYTF. J is TRBJ1-2 and V is TRBV5-4; 7 nucleotides agree with TRBD1. In germline, CDR1 is SGHNT, CDR2 YYREEE (reference sequence). CDR3 length: 14 amino acids. Unmatched junction bases numbered 4, after V lost 4 bases and J lost 1 base.

This rearrangement joins TRBV19 to TRBJ2-6, with 7 bases matching TRBD2. V lost 7 bases and J lost 3; bases outside the gene matches: 9. The CDR3 is 16 amino acids. CDR1 is LNHDA, CDR2 SQIVND, per germline (reference sequence). The DNA for the CDR3 is TGTGCCAGTACCCCGAGGGAGGGGAATGGGGCCAACGTCCTGACTTTC. Its protein is CASTPREGNGANVLTF. Variable domain in full (rest from reference TRBV19 and TRBJ2-6): DGGITQSPKYLFRKEGQNVTLSCEQNLNHDAMYWYRQDPGQGLRLIYYSQIVNDFQKGDIAEGYSVSREKKESFPLTVTSAQKNPTAFYLCASTPREGNGANVLTFGAGSRLTVL.

The rearrangement joins TRBV19 to TRBJ2-7, with D possibly TRBD2 on 6 matching bases. Germline V lookup: CDR1 LNHDA, CDR2 SQIVND (reference sequence). V lost 2 bases and J 3 bases, leaving 11 bases between the germline ends. The CDR3 runs 14 residues. CDR3: CASSILARDYEQYF. The CDR3 DNA reads as TGTGCCAGTAGTATACTAGCGAGAGACTACGAGCAGTACTTC.

The count of this clone is one. This chain connects TRBV5-1 to TRBJ2-7; TRBD1 matches 9 bases. The V gene end was trimmed by 2 bases and the J gene end by 6 bases; junction bases not matched to a gene: 9. Germline CDR1 and CDR2: SGHRS and YFSETQ. The CDR3 runs 15 residues. The CDR3 is CASSFGGTGQPEQYF. CDR3 nucleotides: TGCGCCAGCAGCTTTGGGGGGACAGGGCAGCCCGAGCAGTACTTC.

Turning to this clone: Different DNA sequences within this sample yield the same CDR3. This sequence joins TRBV19 and TRBJ2-7; D not resolved. Trimming took 3 bases from V and 2 from J, leaving 11 bases between them. Germline values: CDR1 LNHDA, CDR2 SQIVND (reference sequence). The CDR3 extends over 14 amino acids. CDR3 in DNA: TGTGCCAGTAGTATCGCTCCAGGACCCTACGAGCAGTACTTC. Encoded protein: CASSIAPGPYEQYF. Drawing the rest from reference TRBV19 and TRBJ2-7, the complete variable domain is DGGITQSPKYLFRKEGQNVTLSCEQNLNHDAMYWYRQDPGQGLRLIYYSQIVNDFQKGDIAEGYSVSREKKESFPLTVTSAQKNPTAFYLCASSIAPGPYEQYFGPGTRLTVT.

A remark on this clone: The same CDR3 is also encoded by other DNA sequences in this sample. This sequence joins TRBV30 and TRBJ1-2; no clear D. V lost 0 bases to trimming and J lost 7 bases, with 9 bases between them. The CDR3 length is 12 residues. Germline V lookup: CDR1 GTSNPN, CDR2 SVGIG (reference sequence). CDR3 region: CAWSVRGFGYTF. CDR3 nucleotides: TGTGCCTGGAGTGTACGGGGATTTGGCTACACCTTC.